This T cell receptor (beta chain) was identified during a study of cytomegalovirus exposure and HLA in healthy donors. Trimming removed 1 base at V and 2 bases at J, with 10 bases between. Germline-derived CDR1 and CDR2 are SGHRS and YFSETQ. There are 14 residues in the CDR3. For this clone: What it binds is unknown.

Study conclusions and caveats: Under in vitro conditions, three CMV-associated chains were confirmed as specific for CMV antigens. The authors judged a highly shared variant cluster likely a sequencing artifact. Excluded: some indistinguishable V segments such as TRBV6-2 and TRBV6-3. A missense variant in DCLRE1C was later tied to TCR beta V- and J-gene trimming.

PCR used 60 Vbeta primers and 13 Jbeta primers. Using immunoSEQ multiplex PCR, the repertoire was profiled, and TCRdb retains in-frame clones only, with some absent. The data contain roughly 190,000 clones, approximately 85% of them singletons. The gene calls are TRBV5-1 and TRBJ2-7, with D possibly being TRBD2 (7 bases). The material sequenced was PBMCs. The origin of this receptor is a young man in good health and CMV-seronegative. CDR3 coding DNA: TGCGCCAGCAGCTTGAGGGGGGGGACCTACGAGCAGTACTTC. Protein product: CASSLRGGTYEQYF.